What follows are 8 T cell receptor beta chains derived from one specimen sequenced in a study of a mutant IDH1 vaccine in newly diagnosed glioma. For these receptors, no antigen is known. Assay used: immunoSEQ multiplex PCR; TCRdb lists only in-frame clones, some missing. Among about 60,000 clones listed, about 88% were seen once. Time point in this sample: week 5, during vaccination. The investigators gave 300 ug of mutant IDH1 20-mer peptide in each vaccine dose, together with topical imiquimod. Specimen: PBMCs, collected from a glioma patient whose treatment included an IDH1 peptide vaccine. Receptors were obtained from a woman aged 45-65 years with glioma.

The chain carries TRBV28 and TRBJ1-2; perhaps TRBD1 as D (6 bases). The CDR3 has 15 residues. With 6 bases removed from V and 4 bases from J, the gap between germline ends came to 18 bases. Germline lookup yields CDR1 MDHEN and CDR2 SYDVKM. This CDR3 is CASRPIGQSSYGYTF. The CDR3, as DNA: TGTGCCAGCAGACCGATCGGACAGAGCAGCTATGGCTACACCTTC.

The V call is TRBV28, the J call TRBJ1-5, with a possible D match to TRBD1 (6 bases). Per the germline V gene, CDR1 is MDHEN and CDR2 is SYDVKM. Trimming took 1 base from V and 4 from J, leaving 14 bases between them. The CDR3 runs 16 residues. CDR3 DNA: TGTGCCAGCAGTTTATCCCGGGGGCGCGGGAATCAGCCCCAGCATTTT. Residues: CASSLSRGRGNQPQHF.

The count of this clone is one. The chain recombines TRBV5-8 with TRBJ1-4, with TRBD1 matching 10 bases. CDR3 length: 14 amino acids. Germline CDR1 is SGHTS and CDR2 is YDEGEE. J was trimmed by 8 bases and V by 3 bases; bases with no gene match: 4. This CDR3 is CASSSGTGVEKLFF. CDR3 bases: TGTGCCAGCAGCTCCGGGACAGGGGTCGAAAAACTGTTTTTT.

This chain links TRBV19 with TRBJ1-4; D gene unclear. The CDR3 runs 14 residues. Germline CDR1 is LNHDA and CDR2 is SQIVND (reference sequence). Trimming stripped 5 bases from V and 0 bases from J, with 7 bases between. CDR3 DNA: TGTGCCAGTAGTCATAGTTCAACTAATGAAAAACTGTTTTTT. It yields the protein CASSHSSTNEKLFF.

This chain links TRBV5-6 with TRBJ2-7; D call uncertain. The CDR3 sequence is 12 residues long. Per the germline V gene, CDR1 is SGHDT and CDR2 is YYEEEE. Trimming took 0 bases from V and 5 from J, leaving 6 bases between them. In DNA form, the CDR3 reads TGTGCCAGCAGCTTGGGTCTCCACGAGCAGTACTTC. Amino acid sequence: CASSLGLHEQYF.

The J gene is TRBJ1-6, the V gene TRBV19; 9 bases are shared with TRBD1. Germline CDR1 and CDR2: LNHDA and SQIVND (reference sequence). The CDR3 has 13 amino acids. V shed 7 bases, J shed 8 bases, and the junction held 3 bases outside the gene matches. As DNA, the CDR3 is TGTGCCAGTAACCGACAGGGGGATTCACCCCTCCACTTT. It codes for CASNRQGDSPLHF.

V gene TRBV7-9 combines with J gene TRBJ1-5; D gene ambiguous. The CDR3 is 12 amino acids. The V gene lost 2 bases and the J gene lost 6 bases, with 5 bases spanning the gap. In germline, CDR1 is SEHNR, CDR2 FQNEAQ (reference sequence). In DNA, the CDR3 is TGTGCCAGCAGCTTAAACTCTCAGCCCCAGCATTTT. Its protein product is CASSLNSQPQHF.

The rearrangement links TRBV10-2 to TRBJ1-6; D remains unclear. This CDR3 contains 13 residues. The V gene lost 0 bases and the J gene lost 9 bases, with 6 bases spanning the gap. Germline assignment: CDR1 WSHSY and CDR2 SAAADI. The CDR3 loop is CASSESGGSPLHF. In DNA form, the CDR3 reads TGCGCCAGCAGTGAGTCGGGAGGTTCACCCCTCCACTTT.